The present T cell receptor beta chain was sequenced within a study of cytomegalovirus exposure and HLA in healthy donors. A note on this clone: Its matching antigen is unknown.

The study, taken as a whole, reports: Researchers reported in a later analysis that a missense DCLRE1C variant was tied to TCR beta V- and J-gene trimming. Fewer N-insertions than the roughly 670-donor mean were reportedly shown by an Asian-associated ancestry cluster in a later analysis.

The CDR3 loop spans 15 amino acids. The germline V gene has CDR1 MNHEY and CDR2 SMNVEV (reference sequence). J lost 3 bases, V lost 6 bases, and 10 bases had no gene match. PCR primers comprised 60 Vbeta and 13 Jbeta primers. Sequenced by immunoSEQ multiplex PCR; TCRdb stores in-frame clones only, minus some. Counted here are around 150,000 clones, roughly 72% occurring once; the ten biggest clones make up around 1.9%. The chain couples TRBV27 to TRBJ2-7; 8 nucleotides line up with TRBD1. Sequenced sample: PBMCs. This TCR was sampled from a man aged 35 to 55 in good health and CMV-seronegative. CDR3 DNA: TGTGCCAGCAGACAAGGACAGGGCGAATACTACGAGCAGTACTTC. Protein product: CASRQGQGEYYEQYF.